The rows below give T cell receptor beta chains drawn from one sample of a study of blood T cell repertoires in COVID-19. TCRdb keeps only in-frame clones here, not all; method: immunoSEQ multiplex PCR. The table lists 35,000 to 55,000 clones, 90% to 95% of them singletons, with roughly 5.2% in the top ten. Sequencing input: peripheral blood. These receptors were obtained from a human donor in a cohort sampled during active COVID-19. Both conserved end residues are part of each CDR3. A D gene is named only where the DNA matches it firmly. Size is omitted from some rows. Given values are once, few, many or a class for expanded clones.

v_call	j_call	d_call	clone_size	cdr3_nt	cdr3_aa
TRBV5-1	TRBJ1-3	TRBD1	few	TGCGCCAGCAGCTCACGGACAGGGTCTGGAAACACCATATATTTT	CASSSRTGSGNTIYF
TRBV13	TRBJ1-2	.	once	TGTGCCAGCAGCTTAGGGGACGGGAGCCCCGTGGGGGGCTACACCTTC	CASSLGDGSPVGGYTF
TRBV4-3	TRBJ1-2	.	.	TGCGCCAGCAGCCACCGAGACGGGGGGGGCTATGGCTACACCTTC	CASSHRDGGGYGYTF
TRBV7-6	TRBJ2-1	TRBD2	.	TGTGCCAGCAGCTTAGTAACCGGGACTAGCGGGAGGACCCCCTACAATGAGCAGTTCTTC	CASSLVTGTSGRTPYNEQFF
TRBV9	TRBJ1-1	TRBD1	.	TGTGCCAGCAGCGTAGCGTCTCAGGGGGCAAGAACTGAAGCTTTCTTT	CASSVASQGARTEAFF
TRBV5-1	TRBJ2-4	TRBD2	once	TGCGCCAGCAGCTTGGCCTTGACTAGCGGGGGGAGAAACATTCAGTACTTC	CASSLALTSGGRNIQYF
TRBV20-1	TRBJ2-5	TRBD2	.	TGCAGTGCTAGTCAGTCTAGCGGGGGGCCCCGGGTCCGGACCCAGTACTTC	CSASQSSGGPRVRTQYF
TRBV5-1	TRBJ2-5	TRBD2	.	TGCGCCAGCAGATCGGGGGGGAACCAAGAGACCCAGTACTTC	CASRSGGNQETQYF
TRBV12-3/TRBV12-4	TRBJ1-1	.	.	TGTGCCAGCAGTCCCCTCCTACGGACTGAAGCTTTCTTT	CASSPLLRTEAFF
TRBV5-1	TRBJ2-5	TRBD2	.	TGCGCCAGCAGCTTGTTAGCGGGGGGGCGTGGTGAGACCCAGTACTTC	CASSLLAGGRGETQYF
TRBV4-2	TRBJ2-5	TRBD1	.	TGTGCCAGCAGCCAAGTGTGGAAGGGGGCTGACCAAGAGACCCAGTACTTC	CASSQVWKGADQETQYF
TRBV6-2/TRBV6-3	TRBJ1-6	.	.	TGTGCCAGCAGTTACTCGCAGGGATTTAATTCACCCCTCCACTTT	CASSYSQGFNSPLHF
TRBV27	TRBJ2-3	.	.	TGTGCCAGCAGTTTAATAGGGGAGCTGGGACACCGAGATACGCAGTATTTT	CASSLIGELGHRDTQYF
TRBV21-1	TRBJ1-4	.	.	TGTGCCAGCAGCACAGGAGAAAAACTGTTTTTT	CASSTGEKLFF
TRBV25-1	TRBJ2-5	.	.	TGTGCCAGCAGTAAGGGACTTTCCCCTCAAGAGACCCAGTACTTC	CASSKGLSPQETQYF
TRBV7-8	TRBJ2-7	TRBD2	.	TGTGCCAGCAGCTCCCAGCGGGGCCCTCTGGAGCAGTACTTC	CASSSQRGPLEQYF
TRBV29-1	TRBJ2-5	.	.	TGCAGCGCAGGACAGAAGAAAGAGACCCAGTACTTC	CSAGQKKETQYF
TRBV28	TRBJ1-3	.	.	TGTGCCAGCACTCTTGCAACTCTAAGCTCTGGAAACACCATATATTTT	CASTLATLSSGNTIYF
TRBV20-1	TRBJ2-7	TRBD2	.	TGCAGTGCTAGTTCCACTAGCGGGAACTACTACGAGCAGTACTTC	CSASSTSGNYYEQYF
TRBV4-3	TRBJ1-4	TRBD1	.	TGCGCCAGCAGCCAAGATCCCACTCAGGACAGGGGGAAAGAAAAACTGTTTTTT	CASSQDPTQDRGKEKLFF
TRBV6-5	TRBJ2-3	TRBD1	.	TGTGCCAGCAGCAGAACAGGGGGCTTCACAGATACGCAGTATTTT	CASSRTGGFTDTQYF
TRBV7-9	TRBJ2-7	TRBD1	.	TGTGCCAGCATTGGTCGAAAAAAGGGACAGGTCGAAACCTACGAGCAGTACTTC	CASIGRKKGQVETYEQYF
TRBV28	TRBJ1-6	TRBD1	once	TGTGCCAGCAGTTTTCGAAGTCTCCGGGACAGTTATAATTCACCCCTCCACTTT	CASSFRSLRDSYNSPLHF
TRBV27	TRBJ2-3	TRBD2	.	TGTGCCAGCAGTCCGGGGGGGCGTACAGATACGCAGTATTTT	CASSPGGRTDTQYF
TRBV20-1	TRBJ1-4	TRBD1	.	TGCAGTGCTAGTGGGGGACAGGGGATTCGGGCTAATGAAAAACTGTTTTTT	CSASGGQGIRANEKLFF
TRBV30	TRBJ1-1	TRBD1	.	TGTGCCTGGAGTTTGCCGGGACAGGGTGAAGCTTTCTTT	CAWSLPGQGEAFF
TRBV10-3	TRBJ2-5	.	.	TGTGCCATAAAAGGGGAAGAGACCCAGTACTTC	CAIKGEETQYF
TRBV29-1	TRBJ2-7	.	.	TGCAGCGTTGGCTTAGCAGCATACGAGCAGTACTTC	CSVGLAAYEQYF
TRBV5-4	TRBJ1-3	TRBD1	.	TGTGCCAGCAGCGGGACAGGGCCTACCTCTGGAAACACCATATATTTT	CASSGTGPTSGNTIYF
TRBV18	TRBJ2-5	.	.	TGTGCCAGCTCACCACCCTCACAGGCTCGAGAGACCCAGTACTTC	CASSPPSQARETQYF
TRBV5-1	TRBJ2-3	TRBD2	.	TGCGCCAGCAGCCTCCGACTAGCGGGGGGCACAGATACGCAGTATTTT	CASSLRLAGGTDTQYF
TRBV19	TRBJ2-1	TRBD1	.	TGTGCCAGTAGCAACCGGGACAGGGGAGGCGATGAGCAGTTCTTC	CASSNRDRGGDEQFF
TRBV7-6	TRBJ2-1	.	.	TGTGCCAGCAGCTTAATGTCGGGTGAGAGTTACAATGAGCAGTTCTTC	CASSLMSGESYNEQFF
TRBV10-3	TRBJ2-3	.	.	TGTGCCATCAGTGAGTCGGTATCGCCAGTCGAGGGGGATAGCACAGATACGCAGTATTTT	CAISESVSPVEGDSTDTQYF
TRBV7-3	TRBJ2-3	TRBD2	.	TGTGCCAGCAGCCGGGAGGCCAAGACTTCAGATACGCAGTATTTT	CASSREAKTSDTQYF
TRBV12-3/TRBV12-4	TRBJ1-2	.	.	TGTGCCAGCCGGGGGGTAACTAACTATGGCTACACCTTC	CASRGVTNYGYTF
TRBV5-6	TRBJ1-2	.	.	TGTGCCAGCAGCTCACGGACAGTAACCCTCTGGGGCTACACCTTC	CASSSRTVTLWGYTF
TRBV6-2/TRBV6-3	TRBJ1-5	.	.	TGTGCCAGCAGTTACATGGGGCTAGGCAATCAGCCCCAGCATTTT	CASSYMGLGNQPQHF
TRBV30	TRBJ2-2	.	.	TGTGCCTGGAGTTCACCCCGAGGGACGAACACCGGGGAGCTGTTTTTT	CAWSSPRGTNTGELFF
TRBV29-1	TRBJ2-1	TRBD1	.	TGCAGCATAAAAACGACAGGGGGCTCCTACAATGAGCAGTTCTTC	CSIKTTGGSYNEQFF
TRBV4-2	TRBJ2-2	TRBD2	.	TGTGCCAGTAGCCCCGGGACTAGCAACACCGGGGAGCTGTTTTTT	CASSPGTSNTGELFF
TRBV5-4	TRBJ2-7	TRBD1	.	TGTGCCAGCAGCTTTGGTCCGGGACAGGCAAACTACGAGCAGTACTTC	CASSFGPGQANYEQYF
TRBV6-1	TRBJ1-5	.	.	TGTGCCAGCAGTGAAGAAGAGGGCAAAGGCAATCAGCCCCAGCATTTT	CASSEEEGKGNQPQHF
TRBV5-1	TRBJ2-7	TRBD2	.	TGCGCCAGCAGCTTGGTACCTAGCGGGGGGAGCTACGAGCAGTACTTC	CASSLVPSGGSYEQYF
TRBV6-6	TRBJ2-5	TRBD1	once	TGTGCCAGCAGTTCCGGCGGACAGGGTGAGACCCAGTACTTC	CASSSGGQGETQYF
TRBV9	TRBJ2-1	.	.	TGTGCCAGCAGCTCCCGTGGGCAGGCCTACAATGAGCAGTTCTTC	CASSSRGQAYNEQFF
TRBV4-3	TRBJ1-2	.	.	TGCGCCAGCAGCCAAGAGGTGGTAGGGAGATTAGAAAACTATGGCTACACCTTC	CASSQEVVGRLENYGYTF
TRBV27	TRBJ1-2	TRBD1	once	TGTGCCAGCAGTTTAGGCCGGGACAGGGAGATCTATGGCTACACCTTC	CASSLGRDREIYGYTF
TRBV7-2	TRBJ1-5	.	.	TGTGCCAGCAGCTTCGCAGGGAACCAGCCCCAGCATTTT	CASSFAGNQPQHF
TRBV28	TRBJ1-1	.	.	TGTGCCAGCAGTTTCGGGGGGGGGAGCACTGAAGCTTTCTTT	CASSFGGGSTEAFF
TRBV2	TRBJ2-1	TRBD1	.	TGTGCCAGCAGTGATGACAGGGTTGAGCAGTTCTTC	CASSDDRVEQFF
TRBV4-1	TRBJ1-4	.	.	TGCGCCAGCAGCCAAGATCAGGGCAGTGAAAAACTGTTTTTT	CASSQDQGSEKLFF